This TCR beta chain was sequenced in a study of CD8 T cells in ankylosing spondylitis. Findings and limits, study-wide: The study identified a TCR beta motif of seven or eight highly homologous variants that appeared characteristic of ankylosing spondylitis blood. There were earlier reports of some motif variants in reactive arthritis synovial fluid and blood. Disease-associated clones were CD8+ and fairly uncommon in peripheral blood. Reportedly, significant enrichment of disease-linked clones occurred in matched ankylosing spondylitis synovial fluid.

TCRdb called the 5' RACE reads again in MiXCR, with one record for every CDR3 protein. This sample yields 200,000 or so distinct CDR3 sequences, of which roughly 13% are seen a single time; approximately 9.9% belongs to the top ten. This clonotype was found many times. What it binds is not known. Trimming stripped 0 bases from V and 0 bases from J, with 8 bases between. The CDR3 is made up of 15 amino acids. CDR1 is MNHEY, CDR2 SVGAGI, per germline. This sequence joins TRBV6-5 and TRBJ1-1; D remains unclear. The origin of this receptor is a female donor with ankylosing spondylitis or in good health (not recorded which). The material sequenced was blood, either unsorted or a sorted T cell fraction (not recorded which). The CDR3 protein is CASSYSTVLNTEAFF. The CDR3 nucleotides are TGTGCCAGCAGTTACTCGACGGTGTTGAACACTGAAGCTTTCTTT.